A selection of T cell receptor beta chains follows, all from one sample in a study of cytomegalovirus exposure and HLA in healthy donors. Using immunoSEQ multiplex PCR, the repertoire was profiled, and TCRdb retains in-frame clones only, with some absent. Of 150,000 to 200,000 clones listed, 65% to 85% are singletons. What was sequenced was PBMCs. The receptor set was obtained from a woman aged 45-65 years in good health and CMV-seropositive. Each CDR3 is given without its conserved first and last residue. Fields, in order: V gene, CDR3 protein.

TRBV7-9 ASSSGRANYGYT
TRBV15 ATSRDRDGGGSNQPQH
TRBV10-2 ASSEISFPEAF
TRBV7-2 ASSFARGVGDTQY
TRBV27 ASSFLDRADQPQH
TRBV9 ASSPRGGPAKNIQY
TRBV5-1 ASSLVGQGQETQY
TRBV19 ASSISPPGVYGYT
TRBV7-9 ASSLFQTGGGQPQH
TRBV7-2 ASSPAGIGYT
TRBV4-3 ASSQDHNRFSLDGYT
TRBV5-1 ASSLVTSDDNEQF
TRBV4-3 ASSQDGQVGDEQF
TRBV7-3 ASSPRTSGGAGANVLT
TRBV6-5 ASSWSLAGGRETQY
TRBV18 ASSPQTDTYGYT
TRBV4-1 ASSQDQTSGYEQY
TRBV4-2 ASSPLGREQY
TRBV5-4 ASSSHTGTEAF
TRBV28 ASSFLPAGGTGELF
TRBV30 AGNLLSGNTIY
TRBV25-1 ASSEAYGDHNEQF
TRBV7-3 ASSLTDTQY
TRBV6-1 ASTQLVSSTDTQY
TRBV7-3 ASSLSPGSGNTIY
TRBV4-1 ASSPQQGFSYEQY
TRBV5-1 ASSYSTGLAGREQY
TRBV29-1 SVEDGGYEQY
TRBV6-1 ASSRTGNGYT
TRBV6-6 ASSYRGDSYEQY
TRBV13 ASSLKTRSKSTDTQY
TRBV5-1 ASTEQPGGGDTSYEQY
TRBV5-1 ASSLGGQRIGYGYT
TRBV9 ASSVGQGDSPLH
TRBV10-3 AIWGGKLNYGYT
TRBV4-3 ASSQQPDGGAGEQF
TRBV4-3 ASSQEVWGQSNEKLF
TRBV28 ASSLWSGGSSGELF
TRBV27 ASSSQGALSYEQY
TRBV7-2 ASSQLLARTGELF
TRBV27 ASSLPRGSGRSSYEQY